The TCR beta chain described here comes from a study of blood T cells in healthy people across ages. Study results and limitations: Considered underestimates were the diversity estimates obtained from one million T cells.

CDR1 is SQVTM, CDR2 ANQGSEA, per germline. This CDR3 has 13 amino acids. Losses at the gene ends were 3 bases for V and 4 bases for J; bases not matched to a gene: 1. Alongside a J-beta primer mix, a sample-barcoded 5' primer served in a second PCR lasting roughly 7 to 12 cycles. TCRdb passed the 5' RACE reads through MiXCR, listing each CDR3 protein once. The sample consists of 700,000 or so distinct CDR3 sequences, 20% to 25% of them appearing once. Only a few counts were recorded for this clonotype. What it recognizes is unknown. The V call is TRBV29-1, the J call TRBJ2-2; 8 bases align to TRBD2. The sequence came from a man in his sixties or seventies in good health. Sequences were obtained from blood. The CDR3 spells CSVEREATGELFF. The CDR3 nucleotides are TGCAGCGTTGAGCGGGAGGCCACCGGGGAGCTGTTTTTT.